One sample yielded the 15 T cell receptor beta chains listed below, sequenced in a study of identifying expanded T cells in peripheral blood. Generated by immunoSEQ multiplex PCR, the TCRdb table keeps only in-frame clones and is missing some. The sample includes tens of thousands of clones, approximately 88% of them seen just once. What was sequenced was blood. The receptors were sampled from a person aged 18-69 years in good health.

The chain joins TRBV6-1 to TRBJ2-2; no definite D call. CDR3 length: 14 residues. Trimming removed 4 bases from V and 4 bases from J, with 10 bases in between. Germline assignment: CDR1 MNHNS and CDR2 SASEGT. The CDR3 sequence: CASSADRATGELFF. The DNA of the CDR3 is TGTGCCAGCAGTGCAGATAGAGCCACCGGGGAGCTGTTTTTT.

This chain uses TRBV6-1 with TRBJ1-5, with TRBD1 as a possible D gene (6 bases). The germline gives CDR1 MNHNS, CDR2 SASEGT. V shed 4 bases and J shed 5 bases, with 12 bases lying between them. The CDR3 covers 14 residues. As DNA, the CDR3 is TGTGCCAGCAGTGGTATGGGGGGCGATCAGCCCCAGCATTTT. It is translated as CASSGMGGDQPQHF.

The rearrangement joins TRBV19 to TRBJ2-7; D might be TRBD2 (5 bases). CDR1 is LNHDA, CDR2 SQIVND, per germline (reference sequence). CDR3 length equals 15 residues. Trimming cost V 1 base and J 5 bases, with 15 bases left between them. The CDR3 DNA reads TGTGCCAGTAGTATAGCTAGGGAGAAAGTGAACGAGCAGTACTTC. It yields the protein CASSIAREKVNEQYF. The full variable domain, its missing parts supplied by reference TRBV19 and TRBJ2-7, is DGGITQSPKYLFRKEGQNVTLSCEQNLNHDAMYWYRQDPGQGLRLIYYSQIVNDFQKGDIAEGYSVSREKKESFPLTVTSAQKNPTAFYLCASSIAREKVNEQYFGPGTRLTVT.

The rearrangement uses TRBV19 and TRBJ1-4; D might be TRBD1 (5 bases). This CDR3 comprises 15 residues. Trimming stripped 3 bases from V and 3 bases from J, with 11 bases between. CDR1 and CDR2 (germline): LNHDA, SQIVND (reference sequence). The CDR3 DNA is TGTGCCAGTAGTATGGGGACCGCCTCTAATGAAAAACTGTTTTTT. Amino acid sequence: CASSMGTASNEKLFF.

The V gene is TRBV7-9, the J gene TRBJ1-4; the D is unclear. This CDR3 has 14 amino acids. Germline loops: CDR1 SEHNR, CDR2 FQNEAQ (reference sequence). Between the trimmed V and J ends, which lost 3 bases and 2 bases, there was a span of 7 bases. CDR3 sequence reads: CASSFTATNEKLFF. The CDR3 coding sequence is TGTGCCAGCAGCTTTACCGCGACTAATGAAAAACTGTTTTTT.

This chain connects TRBV9 to TRBJ1-2; D gene uncertain. Trimming took off 0 bases at V and 9 bases at J, with 18 bases between the two ends. The V gene's germline CDR1 is SGDLS and CDR2 YYNGEE. The CDR3 is 15 residues long. The CDR3 here is CASSVANQVSPSYTF. CDR3 sequence (DNA): TGTGCCAGCAGCGTAGCTAACCAAGTCAGCCCGAGCTACACCTTC. Full variable domain (rest looked up from reference TRBV9 and TRBJ1-2): DSGVTQTPKHLITATGQRVTLRCSPRSGDLSVYWYQQSLDQGLQFLIQYYNGEERAKGNILERFSAQQFPDLHSELNLSSLELGDSALYFCASSVANQVSPSYTFGSGTRLTVV.

The chain links TRBV2 to TRBJ2-2; maybe TRBD1 (6 bases). The V end was cut by 6 bases, the J end by 0 bases, with 14 bases between. CDR3 length equals 16 residues. Germline V CDR1 and CDR2: SNHLY, FYNNEI. This chain's CDR3 is CASRDSTSANTGELFF. The CDR3 region has the DNA TGTGCCAGCAGGGACAGCACCTCCGCGAACACCGGGGAGCTGTTTTTT.

This clone has a single count. The chain uses TRBV9 and TRBJ2-5, with D tentatively TRBD2 (7 bases). V shed 4 bases and J shed 0 bases, with 13 bases lying between them. CDR1 and CDR2 from the germline V gene are SGDLS and YYNGEE. CDR3 size: 15 residues. CDR3: CASSPGGPYQETQYF. The CDR3 bases are TGTGCCAGCAGCCCCGGGGGGCCGTACCAAGAGACCCAGTACTTC.

The chain uses TRBV9 and TRBJ2-1; perhaps D is TRBD1 or TRBD2 (5 bases each). The CDR3 sequence is 15 residues long. CDR1 is SGDLS, CDR2 YYNGEE, per germline. V lost 3 bases to trimming and J lost 5 bases, with 15 bases between them. This chain's CDR3 is CASSGPGRRHNEQFF. CDR3 coding DNA: TGTGCCAGCAGCGGACCGGGACGTAGGCACAATGAGCAGTTCTTC.

This chain uses TRBV5-5 with TRBJ2-7; D may be TRBD1 or TRBD2 (5 bases each). The V gene's germline CDR1 is SGHKS and CDR2 YYEKEE (reference sequence). This CDR3 contains 15 residues. With 4 bases removed from V and 2 bases from J, the gap between germline ends came to 16 bases. CDR3 DNA: TGTGCCAGCAGCGTGAGGGACGCAGGACCCTACGAGCAGTACTTC. Its translation is CASSVRDAGPYEQYF.

This clone was detected only once. The rearrangement joins TRBV4-1 to TRBJ1-6; D gene uncertain. In germline, CDR1 is MGHRA, CDR2 YSYEKL. V was pared by 2 bases and J by 1 base, with 9 bases between. The CDR3 contains 16 residues. Here the CDR3 DNA reads TGCGCCAGCAGCCAACAGGTCTGGTCCTATAATTCACCCCTCCACTTT. Encoded protein: CASSQQVWSYNSPLHF.

The chain is built from TRBV6-1 and TRBJ2-1; D unresolved. Trimming shortened V by 1 base and J by 7 bases, and 17 bases separated the two germline ends. CDR1 is MNHNS and CDR2 is SASEGT in the germline V gene. This CDR3 has 16 amino acids. The chain's CDR3 is CASSEEPGPIGNEQFF. Written as DNA, the CDR3 is TGTGCCAGCAGTGAAGAGCCGGGCCCCATAGGAAATGAGCAGTTCTTC.

This clone appeared once. The rearrangement joins TRBV5-1 to TRBJ2-5, with 7 bases matching TRBD2. The V gene end was trimmed by 2 bases and the J gene end by 3 bases; junction bases not matched to a gene: 4. The CDR3 contains 14 residues. Germline CDR1 and CDR2: SGHRS and YFSETQ. For the CDR3, the DNA is TGCGCCAGCAGCTTTAGGGCGGGGGAAGAGACCCAGTACTTC. Its translation: CASSFRAGEETQYF.

The chain employs TRBV11-3 and TRBJ2-7, with TRBD1 identical over 7 bases. V lost 5 bases, J lost 7 bases, and 8 bases stayed unmatched. CDR1 and CDR2 (germline): SGHNT, YENEEA. The CDR3 runs to 13 residues. In nucleotides, the CDR3 is TGTGCCAGCAGCCCTCCAGGGGGATATGAGCAGTACTTC. This gives the protein CASSPPGGYEQYF.

The chain is built from TRBV19 and TRBJ1-2; possibly TRBD1 for D (5 bases). The germline V and J ends were trimmed by 1 base and 5 bases, with 17 bases remaining between them. CDR3 length: 16 residues. Germline values: CDR1 LNHDA, CDR2 SQIVND (reference sequence). CDR3 in amino acids: CASSIAAGTASYGYTF. For the CDR3, the DNA is TGTGCCAGTAGTATAGCCGCCGGGACGGCGAGTTATGGCTACACCTTC.